This TCR beta chain was observed in a study of T cells in Graves' hyperthyroidism and ophthalmopathy. About the study: Specimen type is peripheral blood, collected at initial diagnosis prior to any treatment.

TCR beta CDR3 region amplification was performed from RNA transcripts. When the TCR CDR3 underwent first-round RT-PCR, the HTBI primer set was used. From the multiplex PCR reads, TCRdb called clonotypes with MiXCR, one entry per CDR3 protein. In the table there are roughly 380,000 distinct CDR3 sequences, roughly an eighth of which are singletons. This clonotype was seen many times. The target antigen is unknown. Points from the study as a whole: Ophthalmopathy was separated from stable hyperthyroidism by a 13 V-J model. Most expanded thyroid clonotypes above 0.001 recurred in blood.

Uncontrolled infection, other autoimmune disease, pregnancy or lactation disqualified patients from enrolment. There are 13 residues in the CDR3. The V gene lost 3 bases and the J gene lost 8 bases, with 13 bases spanning the gap. The chain recombines TRBV12-3 or TRBV12-4 with TRBJ1-2; tentatively, D is TRBD1 (5 bases). Sequenced input: blood. The TCR comes from a woman younger than 35 with Graves' hyperthyroidism. The CDR3 is CASSFSQGQGYTF. The CDR3 bases are TGTGCCAGCAGTTTCTCGCAGGGCCAAGGCTACACCTTC.